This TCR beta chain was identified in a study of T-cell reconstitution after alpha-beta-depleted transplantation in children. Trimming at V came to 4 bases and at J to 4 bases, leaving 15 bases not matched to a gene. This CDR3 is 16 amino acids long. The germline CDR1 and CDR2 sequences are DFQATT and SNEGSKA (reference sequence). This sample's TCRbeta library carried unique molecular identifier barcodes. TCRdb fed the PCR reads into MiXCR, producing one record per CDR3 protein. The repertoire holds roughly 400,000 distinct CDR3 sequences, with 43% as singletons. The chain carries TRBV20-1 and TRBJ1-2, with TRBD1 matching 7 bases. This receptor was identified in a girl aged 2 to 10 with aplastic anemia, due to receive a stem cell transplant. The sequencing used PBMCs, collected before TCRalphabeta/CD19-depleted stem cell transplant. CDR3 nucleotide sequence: TGCAGTGCTATATCGACAGGGCTGGGGGTTTTCTATGGCTACACCTTC. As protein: CSAISTGLGVFYGYTF.